This T cell receptor (beta chain) is drawn from a study of blood T cell repertoires in COVID-19. Study context: The analysed material was cDNA or gDNA that came from T cells, B-cell-depleted T cells, or PBMCs.

Per the germline V gene, CDR1 is LGHDT and CDR2 is YNNKEL (reference sequence). Deletions cut 8 bases from V and 4 bases from J, with 17 bases between. The CDR3 totals 14 residues. Method: immunoSEQ multiplex PCR; TCRdb's copy keeps in-frame clones and lacks some. The profile shows roughly 230,000 clones, 90% of them singletons. The TCR originated in a woman in her sixties with COVID-19, enrolled during active disease. Source material: peripheral blood. The genes are TRBV3-1 (or the pseudogene TRBV3-2) and TRBJ1-1; D perhaps matches TRBD1 (6 bases). The CDR3 region is CASLGGAFGTEAFF. The CDR3 nucleotides read TGTGCCAGCTTAGGGGGGGCGTTTGGCACTGAAGCTTTCTTT.